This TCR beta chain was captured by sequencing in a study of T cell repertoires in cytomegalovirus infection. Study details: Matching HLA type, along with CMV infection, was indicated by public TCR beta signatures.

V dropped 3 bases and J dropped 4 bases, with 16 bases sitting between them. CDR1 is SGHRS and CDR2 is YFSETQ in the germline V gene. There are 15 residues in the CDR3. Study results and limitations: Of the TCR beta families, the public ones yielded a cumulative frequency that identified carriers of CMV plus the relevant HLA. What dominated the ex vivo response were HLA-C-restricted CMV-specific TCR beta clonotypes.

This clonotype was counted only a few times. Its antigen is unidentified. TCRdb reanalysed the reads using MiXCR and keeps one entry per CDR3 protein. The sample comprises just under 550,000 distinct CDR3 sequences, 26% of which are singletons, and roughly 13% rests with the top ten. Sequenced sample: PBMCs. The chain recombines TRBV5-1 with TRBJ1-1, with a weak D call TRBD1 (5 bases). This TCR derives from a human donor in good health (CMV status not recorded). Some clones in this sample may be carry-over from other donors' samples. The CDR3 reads CASSSSGRTPTEAFF. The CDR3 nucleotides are TGCGCCAGCAGCTCCTCGGGACGTACGCCCACTGAAGCTTTCTTT.